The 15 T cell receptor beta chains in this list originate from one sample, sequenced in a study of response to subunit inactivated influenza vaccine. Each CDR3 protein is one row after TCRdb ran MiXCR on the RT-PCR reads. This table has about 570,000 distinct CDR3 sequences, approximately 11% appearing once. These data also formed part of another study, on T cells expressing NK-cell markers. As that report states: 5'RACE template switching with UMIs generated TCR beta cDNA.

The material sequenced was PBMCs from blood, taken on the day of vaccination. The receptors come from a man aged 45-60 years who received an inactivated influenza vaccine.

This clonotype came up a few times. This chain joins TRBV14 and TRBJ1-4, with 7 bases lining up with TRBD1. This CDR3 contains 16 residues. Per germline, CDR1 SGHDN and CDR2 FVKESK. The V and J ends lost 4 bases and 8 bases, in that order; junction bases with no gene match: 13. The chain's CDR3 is CASSRENDREGEKLFF. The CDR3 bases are TGTGCCAGCAGCCGAGAAAATGACAGGGAAGGGGAAAAACTGTTTTTT.

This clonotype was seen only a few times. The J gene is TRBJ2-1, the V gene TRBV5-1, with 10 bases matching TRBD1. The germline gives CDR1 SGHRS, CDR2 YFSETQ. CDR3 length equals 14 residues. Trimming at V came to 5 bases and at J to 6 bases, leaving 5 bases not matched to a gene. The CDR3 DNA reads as TGCGCCAGCAGATGGGACAGGGGAACCAATGAGCAGTTCTTC. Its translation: CASRWDRGTNEQFF. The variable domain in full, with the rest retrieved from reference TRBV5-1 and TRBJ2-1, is KAGVTQTPRYLIKTRGQQVTLSCSPISGHRSVSWYQQTPGQGLQFLFEYFSETQRNKGNFPGRFSGRQFSNSRSEMNVSTLELGDSALYLCASRWDRGTNEQFFGPGTRLTVL.

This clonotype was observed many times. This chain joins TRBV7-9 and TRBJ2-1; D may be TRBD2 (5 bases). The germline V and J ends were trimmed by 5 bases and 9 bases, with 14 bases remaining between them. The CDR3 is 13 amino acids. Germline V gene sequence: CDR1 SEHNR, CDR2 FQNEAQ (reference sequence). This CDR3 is CASSPPLGGEQFF. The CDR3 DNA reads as TGTGCCAGCAGCCCTCCGTTAGGAGGTGAGCAGTTCTTC.

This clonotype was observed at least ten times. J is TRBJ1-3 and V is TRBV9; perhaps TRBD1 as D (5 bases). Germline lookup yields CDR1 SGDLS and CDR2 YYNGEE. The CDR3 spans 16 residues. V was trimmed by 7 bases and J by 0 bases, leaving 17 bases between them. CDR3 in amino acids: CASDPGAQSSGNTIYF. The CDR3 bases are TGTGCCAGCGACCCTGGGGCTCAGAGCTCTGGAAACACCATATATTTT.

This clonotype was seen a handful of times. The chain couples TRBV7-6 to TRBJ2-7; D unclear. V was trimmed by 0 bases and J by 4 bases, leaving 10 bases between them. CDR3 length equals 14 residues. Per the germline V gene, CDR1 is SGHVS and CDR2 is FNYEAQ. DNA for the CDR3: TGTGCCAGCAGCTTAGCGGATTCAACGTACGAGCAGTACTTC. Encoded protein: CASSLADSTYEQYF.

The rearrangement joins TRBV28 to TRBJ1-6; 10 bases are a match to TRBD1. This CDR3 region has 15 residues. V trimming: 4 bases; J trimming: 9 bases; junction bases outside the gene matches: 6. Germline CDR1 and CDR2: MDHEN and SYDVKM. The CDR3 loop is CASSSGQGISSPLHF. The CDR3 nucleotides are TGTGCCAGCAGTTCGGGACAGGGGATTAGTTCACCCCTCCACTTT.

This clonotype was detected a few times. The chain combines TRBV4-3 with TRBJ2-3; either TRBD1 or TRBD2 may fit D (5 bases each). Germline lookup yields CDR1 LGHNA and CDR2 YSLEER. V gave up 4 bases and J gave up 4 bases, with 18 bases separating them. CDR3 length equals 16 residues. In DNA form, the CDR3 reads TGCGCCAGCAGCCCAGGCCAAGGGGAGATCTCAGATACGCAGTATTTT. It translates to CASSPGQGEISDTQYF.

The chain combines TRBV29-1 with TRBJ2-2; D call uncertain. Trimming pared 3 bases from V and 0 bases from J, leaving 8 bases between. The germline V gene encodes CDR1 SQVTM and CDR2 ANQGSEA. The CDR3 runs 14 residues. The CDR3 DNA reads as TGCAGCGTTGATACTGTCGCGAACACCGGGGAGCTGTTTTTT. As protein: CSVDTVANTGELFF.

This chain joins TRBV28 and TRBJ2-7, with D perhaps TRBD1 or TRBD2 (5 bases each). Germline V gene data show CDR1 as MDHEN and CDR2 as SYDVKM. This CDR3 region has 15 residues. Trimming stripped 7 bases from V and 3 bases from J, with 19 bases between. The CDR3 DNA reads TGTGCCAGCACCCGAACCGGGACCAATATCTACGAGCAGTACTTC. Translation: CASTRTGTNIYEQYF.

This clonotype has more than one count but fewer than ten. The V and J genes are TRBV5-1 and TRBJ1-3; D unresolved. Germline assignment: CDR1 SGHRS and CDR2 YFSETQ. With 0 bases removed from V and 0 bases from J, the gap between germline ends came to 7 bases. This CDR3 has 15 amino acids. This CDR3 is CASSLEQISGNTIYF. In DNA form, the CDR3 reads TGCGCCAGCAGCTTGGAACAGATCTCTGGAAACACCATATATTTT.

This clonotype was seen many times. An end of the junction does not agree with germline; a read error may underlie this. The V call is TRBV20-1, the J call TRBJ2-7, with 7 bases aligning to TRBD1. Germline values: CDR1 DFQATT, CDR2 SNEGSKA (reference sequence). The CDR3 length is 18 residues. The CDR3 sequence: CSARDTPGQILFTHSPPF. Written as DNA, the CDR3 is TGCAGTGCTAGAGACACTCCGGGACAGATACTATTTACCCATTCGCCGCCTTTC.

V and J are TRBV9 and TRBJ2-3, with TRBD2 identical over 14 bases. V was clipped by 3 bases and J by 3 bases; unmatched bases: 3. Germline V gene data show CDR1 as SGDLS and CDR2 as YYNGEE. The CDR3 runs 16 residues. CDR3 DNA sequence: TGTGCCAGCAGCGATGGGACTAGCGGGGGTACAGATACGCAGTATTTT. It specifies CASSDGTSGGTDTQYF.

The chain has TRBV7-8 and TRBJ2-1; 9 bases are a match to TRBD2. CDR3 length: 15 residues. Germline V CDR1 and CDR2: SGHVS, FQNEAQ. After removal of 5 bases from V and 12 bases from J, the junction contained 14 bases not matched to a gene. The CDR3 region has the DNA TGTGCCAGCAGCCTACCCGAAGCGCGGGGGGGCTCGCAGTTCTTC. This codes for CASSLPEARGGSQFF.

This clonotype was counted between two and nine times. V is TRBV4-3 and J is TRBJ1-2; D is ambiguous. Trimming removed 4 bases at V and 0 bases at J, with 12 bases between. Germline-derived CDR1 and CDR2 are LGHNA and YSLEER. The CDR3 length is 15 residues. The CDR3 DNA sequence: TGCGCCAGCAGCCCCCTGGCGGGGTCTAACTATGGCTACACCTTC. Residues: CASSPLAGSNYGYTF.

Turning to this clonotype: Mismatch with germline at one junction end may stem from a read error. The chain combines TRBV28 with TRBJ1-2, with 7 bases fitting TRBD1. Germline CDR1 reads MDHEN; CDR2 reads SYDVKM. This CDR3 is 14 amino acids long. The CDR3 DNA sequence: TGTGCCGCGGGTACAGGGGTAGTTAACTATGGCTACATCTTC. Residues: CAAGTGVVNYGYIF.